This entry lists 30 T cell receptor beta chains sequenced from one sample in a study of OX40 agonist ivuxolimab in advanced cancers. Profiling relied on immunoSEQ multiplex PCR, and the TCRdb table lists in-frame clones only, not all of them. This table holds around 19,000 clones, around 90% found once. The sample consisted of CD4+ or CD8+ T cells sorted from blood, taken in a trial of the OX40 agonist ivuxolimab. All receptors come from an adult with an advanced solid tumor such as melanoma, head and neck, liver or kidney cancer.

The sample holds a few counts of this clone. J is TRBJ1-1 and V is TRBV6-6; no firm D call. The CDR3 has 11 residues. CDR1 and CDR2 from the germline V gene are MNHNY and SVGAGI (reference sequence). The ends were cut back, 7 bases at V and 1 base at J, with 4 bases in the middle. As DNA, the CDR3 is TGTGCCAGCAAGGGGAACACTGAAGCTTTCTTT. It codes for CASKGNTEAFF.

The J gene is TRBJ1-2, the V gene TRBV6-1, with TRBD1 as a possible D gene (6 bases). The CDR3 length is 15 residues. Trimming stripped 2 bases from V and 4 bases from J, with 14 bases between. Germline loops: CDR1 MNHNS, CDR2 SASEGT. For the CDR3, the DNA is TGTGCCAGCAGTGAAAGTGACAGGCCTGCCTATGGCTACACCTTC. Amino acids: CASSESDRPAYGYTF.

The CDR3 reads CASSLEAGANNEQFF. CDR3 DNA sequence: TGTGCCAGCAGCTTAGAAGCGGGGGCTAACAATGAGCAGTTCTTC. The V gene is TRBV11-2, the J gene TRBJ2-1; 8 positions agree with TRBD2. With V trimmed by 0 bases and J by 5 bases, 3 bases remained unmatched. The V gene's germline CDR1 is SGHAT and CDR2 FQNNGV. The CDR3 spans 15 residues.

This chain links TRBV6-5 with TRBJ1-3; D unresolved. The CDR3 length is 13 residues. Germline loops: CDR1 MNHEY, CDR2 SVGAGI. Trimming removed 5 bases at V and 0 bases at J, with 5 bases between. The CDR3 DNA reads TGTGCCAGCAGTCGTACCTCTGGAAACACCATATATTTT. The encoded protein is CASSRTSGNTIYF.

V is TRBV19 and J is TRBJ1-4; D gene uncertain. V lost 5 bases to trimming and J lost 5 bases, with 15 bases between them. The CDR3 is made up of 15 amino acids. Germline V lookup: CDR1 LNHDA, CDR2 SQIVND (reference sequence). The CDR3 bases are TGTGCCAGTAGTTTGGCATGGTTCGGAAATGAAAAACTGTTTTTT. This translates into CASSLAWFGNEKLFF. Based on the CDR3 plus reference TRBV19 and TRBJ1-4, the full variable domain is DGGITQSPKYLFRKEGQNVTLSCEQNLNHDAMYWYRQDPGQGLRLIYYSQIVNDFQKGDIAEGYSVSREKKESFPLTVTSAQKNPTAFYLCASSLAWFGNEKLFFGSGTQLSVL.

The V and J genes are TRBV18 and TRBJ2-1; D gene uncertain. Germline CDR1 KGHSH, CDR2 LQKENI. CDR3 size: 13 residues. Trimming took 4 bases from V and 5 from J, leaving 9 bases between them. The CDR3 sequence: CASSLFKNNEQFF. The CDR3 DNA reads TGTGCCAGCTCACTTTTCAAGAACAATGAGCAGTTCTTC. The full variable domain, completed using reference TRBV18 and TRBJ2-1, is NAGVMQNPRHLVRRRGQEARLRCSPMKGHSHVYWYRQLPEEGLKFMVYLQKENIIDESGMPKERFSAEFPKEGPSILRIQQVVRGDSAAYFCASSLFKNNEQFFGPGTRLTVL.

This clone was seen only once. The V call is TRBV27, the J call TRBJ2-7, with 8 bases matching TRBD2. Germline V gene sequence: CDR1 MNHEY, CDR2 SMNVEV (reference sequence). CDR3 size: 14 residues. J lost 3 bases, V lost 6 bases, and 7 bases had no gene match. The CDR3 DNA reads TGTGCCAGCAGCCTCCGGACTAGCAACTACGAGCAGTACTTC. Protein product: CASSLRTSNYEQYF.

The chain combines TRBV5-6 with TRBJ1-2, with TRBD1 matching over 10 bases. The CDR3 covers 16 residues. Germline-derived CDR1 and CDR2 are SGHDT and YYEEEE. The V and J ends lost 0 bases and 4 bases, in that order; junction bases with no gene match: 6. CDR3 coding DNA: TGTGCCAGCAGCTTGGCCGACAGGGGGCTCAGCTATGGCTACACCTTC. Encoded protein: CASSLADRGLSYGYTF.

V is TRBV4-1 and J is TRBJ2-7; possible D gene TRBD1, 6 bases. CDR1 is MGHRA and CDR2 is YSYEKL in the germline V gene. This CDR3 spans 15 amino acids. With 1 base removed from V and 3 bases from J, the gap between germline ends came to 13 bases. The chain's CDR3 is CASSQGPGANYEQYF. The CDR3 DNA follows: TGCGCCAGCAGCCAAGGCCCAGGGGCGAACTACGAGCAGTACTTC.

The chain has TRBV7-8 and TRBJ2-5; D call uncertain. The CDR3 sequence is 14 residues long. Trimming shortened V by 2 bases and J by 5 bases, and 12 bases separated the two germline ends. Germline V gives CDR1 SGHVS, CDR2 FQNEAQ. The CDR3: CASSLHIGPETQYF. Here the CDR3 DNA reads TGTGCCAGCAGCTTACATATTGGGCCCGAGACCCAGTACTTC.

The chain joins TRBV11-2 to TRBJ1-6, with a possible D match to TRBD1 (5 bases). V was pared by 0 bases and J by 1 base, with 7 bases between. This CDR3 comprises 16 residues. CDR1 and CDR2 (germline): SGHAT, FQNNGV. The CDR3 is CASSLEGVSYNSPLHF. The CDR3 DNA is TGTGCCAGCAGCTTAGAAGGGGTGTCCTATAATTCACCCCTCCACTTT.

The chain employs TRBV4-1 and TRBJ1-5; D ambiguous. CDR1 MGHRA and CDR2 YSYEKL come from the germline V gene. The length of the CDR3 is 14 residues. Between the trimmed V and J ends, which lost 1 base and 9 bases, there was a span of 13 bases. CDR3 DNA sequence: TGCGCCAGCAGCCAAGTGTTCGTAATGTCGCCCCAGCATTTT. Its protein is CASSQVFVMSPQHF.

The chain recombines TRBV19 with TRBJ2-3; D assignment may be TRBD1 or TRBD2 (5 bases each). Germline CDR1 is LNHDA and CDR2 is SQIVND (reference sequence). The CDR3 contains 15 residues. Deletions cut 3 bases from V and 2 bases from J, with 12 bases between. CDR3 sequence (DNA): TGTGCCAGTAGTATGGGGACGGTGGACACAGATACGCAGTATTTT. Amino acids: CASSMGTVDTDTQYF.

The gene calls are TRBV4-1 and TRBJ2-1; D call uncertain. CDR1 and CDR2 (germline): MGHRA, YSYEKL. The CDR3 sequence is 18 residues long. With 0 bases removed from V and 5 bases from J, the gap between germline ends came to 20 bases. CDR3 in amino acids: CASSQDGVIYDRNNEQFF. The CDR3 DNA is TGCGCCAGCAGCCAAGATGGGGTCATCTACGATCGGAACAATGAGCAGTTCTTC.

The V and J genes are TRBV11-2 and TRBJ2-7; D gene unclear. V dropped 5 bases and J dropped 4 bases, with 15 bases sitting between them. Germline V lookup: CDR1 SGHAT, CDR2 FQNNGV. The CDR3 length is 14 residues. CDR3 nucleotides: TGTGCCAGCAGCCCTCCCCTAAGGCATTACGAGCAGTACTTC. This gives the protein CASSPPLRHYEQYF.

The chain carries TRBV7-2 and TRBJ2-7; either TRBD1 or TRBD2 may fit D (6 bases each). V dropped 0 bases and J dropped 6 bases, with 12 bases sitting between them. Germline CDR1 reads SGHTA; CDR2 reads FQGNSA. The CDR3 is 14 residues long. The CDR3 sequence is CASSLAPGAAEQYF. The CDR3 nucleotides read TGTGCCAGCAGCTTAGCGCCGGGGGCGGCCGAGCAGTACTTC.

The chain combines TRBV6-1 with TRBJ1-5, with D uncertain. The germline CDR1 and CDR2 sequences are MNHNS and SASEGT. V lost 3 bases, J lost 0 bases, and 6 bases lay in between. The CDR3 totals 14 residues. The CDR3, as DNA: TGTGCCAGCAGTGACTTATATAGCAATCAGCCCCAGCATTTT. This encodes CASSDLYSNQPQHF.

V usage is TRBV6-1 and J usage is TRBJ2-7; D remains ambiguous. CDR1 MNHNS and CDR2 SASEGT come from the germline V gene. The CDR3 runs to 11 residues. Trimming pared 8 bases from V and 3 bases from J, leaving 8 bases between. The DNA of the CDR3 is TGTGCCAGCTTGGTGGACTACGAGCAGTACTTC. Its protein product is CASLVDYEQYF.

The chain combines TRBV11-2 with TRBJ2-7; D gene ambiguous. Germline loops: CDR1 SGHAT, CDR2 FQNNGV. The CDR3 is 14 amino acids. V was clipped by 3 bases and J by 2 bases, with 11 bases between them. CDR3 DNA sequence: TGTGCCAGCAGCTTGTTAGGTCACCCCTACGAGCAGTACTTC. This translates into CASSLLGHPYEQYF. Supplemented by reference TRBV11-2 and TRBJ2-7, the full variable domain reads EAGVAQSPRYKIIEKRQSVAFWCNPISGHATLYWYQQILGQGPKLLIQFQNNGVVDDSQLPKDRFSAERLKGVDSTLKIQPAKLEDSAVYLCASSLLGHPYEQYFGPGTRLTVT.

V and J are TRBV13 and TRBJ2-1; D might be TRBD1 (6 bases). Trimming left V 7 bases short and J 2 bases short, with 18 bases between. Germline V gene sequence: CDR1 PRHDT, CDR2 FYEKMQ (reference sequence). This CDR3 is 16 amino acids long. The CDR3 DNA follows: TGTGCCAGCATCCCCATACCCAGGGGTCCCTACAATGAGCAGTTCTTC. This encodes CASIPIPRGPYNEQFF.

The V gene is TRBV30, the J gene TRBJ2-3, with TRBD1 matching over 10 bases. The CDR3 has 15 amino acids. The trim removed 5 bases at V and 4 bases at J, leaving 9 bases unmatched. Germline CDR1 is GTSNPN and CDR2 is SVGIG (reference sequence). DNA of the CDR3: TGTGCCTGGGCTTGGACAGGGGGTAAGGCAGATACGCAGTATTTT. Its translation is CAWAWTGGKADTQYF.

This chain joins TRBV4-1 and TRBJ1-1; D is ambiguous. The germline V and J ends were trimmed by 1 base and 5 bases, with 8 bases remaining between them. This CDR3 has 13 residues. Germline CDR1 MGHRA, CDR2 YSYEKL. The CDR3 DNA reads as TGCGCCAGCAGCCAAGTAGGGCCTACTGAAGCTTTCTTT. Translated: CASSQVGPTEAFF.

This sequence joins TRBV7-2 and TRBJ2-3; 8 nucleotides align to TRBD2. V lost 5 bases to trimming and J lost 5 bases; unmatched junction nucleotides: 9. There are 15 residues in the CDR3. The germline V gene has CDR1 SGHTA and CDR2 FQGNSA. The CDR3 here is CASSPYGGALDTQYF. The CDR3 DNA follows: TGTGCCAGCAGCCCGTACGGGGGGGCGTTAGATACGCAGTATTTT.

The V gene is TRBV5-6, the J gene TRBJ2-1, with TRBD2 identical over 9 bases. Germline CDR1 is SGHDT and CDR2 is YYEEEE. The CDR3 extends over 17 amino acids. V lost 0 bases, J lost 3 bases, and 7 bases stayed unmatched. The CDR3 DNA sequence: TGTGCCAGCAGCTTGGTGGCGGGGGGGCCTTACTACAATGAGCAGTTCTTC. Protein sequence: CASSLVAGGPYYNEQFF.

Within the sample, this clone is large. The chain uses TRBV5-4 and TRBJ2-7; 8 nucleotides match TRBD1. The V and J ends lost 0 bases and 6 bases, in that order; junction bases with no gene match: 8. Germline assignment: CDR1 SGHNT and CDR2 YYREEE (reference sequence). CDR3 length: 15 residues. The DNA of the CDR3 is TGTGCCAGCAGCTTGGCTATGACAGGGGTCTTCGAGCAGTACTTC. Its translation: CASSLAMTGVFEQYF.

The V and J genes are TRBV5-1 and TRBJ2-3; the match to TRBD2 covers 10 bases. The CDR3 runs to 18 residues. Trimming removed 1 base from V and 2 bases from J; junction bases left unmatched: 10. Germline CDR1 is SGHRS and CDR2 is YFSETQ. The CDR3 loop is CASSLFYIAGGHTDTQYF. The CDR3 coding sequence is TGCGCCAGCAGCTTGTTCTACATAGCGGGGGGCCACACAGATACGCAGTATTTT.

The chain employs TRBV19 and TRBJ2-7; D is unclear. Germline CDR1 and CDR2: LNHDA and SQIVND (reference sequence). V was trimmed by 1 base and J by 2 bases, leaving 9 bases between them. CDR3 length equals 14 residues. In nucleotides, the CDR3 is TGTGCCAGTAGTATAGCATTTGGGGCCTACGAGCAGTACTTC. Amino acids: CASSIAFGAYEQYF.

V is TRBV19 and J is TRBJ1-2; no reliable D call. The V end was cut by 1 base, the J end by 5 bases, with 11 bases between. The CDR3 length is 14 residues. CDR1 LNHDA and CDR2 SQIVND come from the germline V gene (reference sequence). For the CDR3, the DNA is TGTGCCAGTAGTATAGGGGCTGGTGGATATGGCTACACCTTC. Its protein is CASSIGAGGYGYTF.

The gene calls are TRBV27 and TRBJ2-7; D perhaps matches TRBD2 (5 bases). The CDR3 spans 15 residues. Trimming cost V 7 bases and J 1 base, with 17 bases left between them. The V gene's germline CDR1 is MNHEY and CDR2 SMNVEV (reference sequence). CDR3 loop: CASKLAGVYSYEQYF. The CDR3, as DNA: TGTGCCAGCAAGCTTGCCGGGGTATATTCCTACGAGCAGTACTTC.

The chain uses TRBV6-5 and TRBJ2-2; D gene uncertain. CDR1 MNHEY and CDR2 SVGAGI come from the germline V gene. The CDR3 totals 14 residues. V shed 0 bases and J shed 6 bases, with 8 bases lying between them. The CDR3 nucleotides are TGTGCCAGCAGTTACTCGATAACAGCCGGGGAGCTGTTTTTT. Residues: CASSYSITAGELFF.